The 26 T cell receptor beta chains presented below share a single source sample, sequenced in a study of neurological immune-mediated disorders. In TCRdb, the 5' RACE reads were re-called with MiXCR into one record per CDR3 protein. The table records tens of thousands of distinct CDR3 sequences, 11% of them present only once. The sequencing input was CD4+ T cells from blood. The receptors here all came from a woman aged 30 to 39 with HTLV-1-associated myelopathy (HAM/TSP).

This chain connects TRBV5-1 to TRBJ1-1; no definite D call. Germline values: CDR1 SGHRS, CDR2 YFSETQ. V lost 5 bases, J lost 2 bases, and 19 bases lay in between. This CDR3 is built from 16 residues. The CDR3: CASSFESRRVNTEAFF. The CDR3 DNA reads TGCGCCAGCAGTTTTGAGAGCCGAAGGGTAAACACTGAAGCTTTCTTT.

This clonotype has at least ten counts. J is TRBJ2-1 and V is TRBV20-1; 11 nucleotides align to TRBD2. Unmatched junction bases numbered 9, after V lost 3 bases and J lost 2 bases. The CDR3 is made up of 17 amino acids. Germline loops: CDR1 DFQATT, CDR2 SNEGSKA (reference sequence). In DNA form, the CDR3 reads TGCAGTGCTAGCCGGGGGACTAGCGGTACGACCTACAATGAGCAGTTCTTC. The encoded protein is CSASRGTSGTTYNEQFF.

Ten or more counts support this clonotype. V and J are TRBV20-1 and TRBJ2-3; either TRBD1 or TRBD2 may supply D (5 bases each). CDR1 and CDR2 (germline): DFQATT, SNEGSKA (reference sequence). The CDR3 runs to 15 residues. Trimming shortened V by 1 base and J by 3 bases, and 14 bases separated the two germline ends. CDR3 protein: CSARATGTRTDTQYF. DNA for the CDR3: TGCAGTGCTAGAGCTACGGGGACCAGGACAGATACGCAGTATTTT.

The chain has TRBV7-9 and TRBJ1-6; D is undetermined. CDR1 is SEHNR and CDR2 is FQNEAQ in the germline V gene (reference sequence). Between the trimmed V and J ends, which lost 5 bases and 13 bases, there was a span of 18 bases. The CDR3 has 14 residues. The CDR3: CASSPDPSIHPLHF. The CDR3 DNA follows: TGTGCCAGCAGCCCGGACCCCTCCATTCACCCCCTCCACTTT.

This clonotype was observed many times. This chain uses TRBV30 with TRBJ1-2; D is unresolved. CDR3 length: 11 residues. CDR1 and CDR2 from the germline V gene are GTSNPN and SVGIG (reference sequence). V lost 3 bases, J lost 13 bases, and 15 bases lay in between. The DNA of the CDR3 is TGTGCCTGGAGCCACACTCGTGTCTGCACCTTC. This sequence encodes CAWSHTRVCTF.

Worth noting for this clonotype: Mismatch with germline at one junction end may stem from a read error. The rearrangement links TRBV6-5 to TRBJ1-2; a possible D gene is TRBD1 (5 bases). Germline V lookup: CDR1 MNHEY, CDR2 SVGAGI. The CDR3 covers 13 residues. The CDR3 DNA reads TGTGACAGCACCCCCAGTTGGGGCTATGGCTACACCTTT. Translated, it gives CDSTPSWGYGYTF.

Concerning this clonotype: At one end, the junction sequence differs from germline, possibly due to a read error. The chain joins TRBV29-1 to TRBJ2-1; D is uncertain. The CDR3 has 11 residues. The germline V gene encodes CDR1 SQVTM and CDR2 ANQGSEA. The CDR3 bases are TGCAGCGTCCTGATGCTCACTGAGCAGTTATTC. Its translation is CSVLMLTEQLF.

This clonotype came up many times. V usage is TRBV20-1 and J usage is TRBJ1-1; 10 bases are shared with TRBD1. The CDR3 consists of 14 residues. CDR1 is DFQATT, CDR2 SNEGSKA, per germline (reference sequence). V shed 6 bases, J shed 1 base, and the junction held 5 bases outside the gene matches. In DNA form, the CDR3 reads TGCAGTGCAAGCAGGGACAGGGGGAACACTGAAGCTTTCTTT. Amino acid sequence: CSASRDRGNTEAFF.

This clonotype was seen at least ten times. The chain has TRBV5-1 and TRBJ2-1, with TRBD1 matching over 8 bases. The V gene's germline CDR1 is SGHRS and CDR2 YFSETQ. V trimming: 3 bases; J trimming: 2 bases; junction bases outside the gene matches: 4. The CDR3 spans 15 residues. The CDR3 DNA is TGCGCCAGCAGCTCCAGACAGGGGACCTACAATGAGCAGTTCTTC. Translation: CASSSRQGTYNEQFF.

This clonotype was picked up many times. This chain joins TRBV2 and TRBJ2-3; TRBD1 is a possible D gene (6 bases). CDR1 is SNHLY, CDR2 FYNNEI, per germline. This CDR3 is 14 amino acids long. Trimming stripped 4 bases from V and 3 bases from J, with 11 bases between. The CDR3 DNA reads TGTGCCAGCAGTGTGAACAGGGTGACAGATACGCAGTATTTT. Amino acids: CASSVNRVTDTQYF.

This clonotype showed up just once. This rearrangement joins TRBV5-1 to TRBJ2-7; D possibly corresponds to TRBD2 (6 bases). With 5 bases removed from V and 3 bases from J, the gap between germline ends came to 6 bases. The germline CDR1 and CDR2 sequences are SGHRS and YFSETQ. This CDR3 has 11 amino acids. The CDR3 DNA reads TGCGCCAGCAGGCGGGACTACGAGCAGTACTTC. Its translation is CASRRDYEQYF.

In its sample, this clonotype was seen many times. The chain combines TRBV14 with TRBJ2-2; TRBD1 matches 8 bases. The germline V gene has CDR1 SGHDN and CDR2 FVKESK. The V gene end was trimmed by 3 bases and the J gene end by 5 bases; junction bases not matched to a gene: 11. The CDR3 runs to 17 residues. The CDR3 nucleotides are TGTGCCAGCAGCCAGATGACATTCAGGGGGCCTACCGGGGAGCTGTTTTTT. It specifies CASSQMTFRGPTGELFF.

This clonotype was seen repeatedly, ten times or more. The chain employs TRBV20-1 and TRBJ1-1; 7 nucleotides line up with TRBD1. V lost 5 bases to trimming and J lost 7 bases; unmatched junction nucleotides: 10. The CDR3 runs to 13 residues. Germline V lookup: CDR1 DFQATT, CDR2 SNEGSKA (reference sequence). CDR3 amino acids: CSAGGRGLREAFF. The CDR3 DNA reads as TGCAGTGCTGGCGGGAGGGGGCTCCGTGAAGCTTTCTTT.

This clonotype was detected ten times or more. The rearrangement links TRBV20-1 to TRBJ1-1; the D gene is possibly TRBD1 (6 bases). Germline values: CDR1 DFQATT, CDR2 SNEGSKA (reference sequence). V lost 6 bases and J lost 7, with 15 bases in between. The CDR3 extends over 12 amino acids. The CDR3 here is CSARPTGGEAFF. In DNA form, the CDR3 reads TGCAGTGCCAGACCGACAGGCGGTGAAGCTTTCTTT.

This clonotype was recorded many times. The V and J genes are TRBV20-1 and TRBJ2-3; 10 bases align to TRBD2. CDR1 is DFQATT and CDR2 is SNEGSKA in the germline V gene (reference sequence). The ends lost 5 bases at V and 4 bases at J; junction bases unmatched: 6. The CDR3 is made up of 14 amino acids. Here the CDR3 DNA reads TGCAGTGCTGAAAAAGCGGGGGGGTCAGATACGCAGTATTTT. This encodes CSAEKAGGSDTQYF.

This clonotype was counted ten times or more. This chain uses TRBV5-1 with TRBJ1-1, with 8 bases fitting TRBD1. CDR1 SGHRS and CDR2 YFSETQ come from the germline V gene. V gave up 4 bases and J gave up 1 base; unmatched junction bases: 6. The CDR3 has 15 residues. This CDR3 reads CASSLGQGGNTEAFF. The DNA for the CDR3 is TGCGCCAGCAGCCTAGGACAGGGTGGGAACACTGAAGCTTTCTTT.

This clonotype was counted many times. The chain couples TRBV7-3 to TRBJ2-2, with TRBD1 identical over 7 bases. Germline CDR1 reads SGHTA; CDR2 reads FQGTGA. Trimming removed 5 bases from V and 4 bases from J; junction bases left unmatched: 4. The CDR3 runs 14 residues. For the CDR3, the DNA is TGTGCCAGCAGCCCGACAGGGACCACCGGGGAGCTGTTTTTT. Protein sequence: CASSPTGTTGELFF.

This clonotype was observed many times. The chain is built from TRBV27 and TRBJ1-5, with TRBD1 identical over 8 bases. Germline CDR1 and CDR2: MNHEY and SMNVEV (reference sequence). The J segment lost 10 bases and the V segment lost 5 bases, leaving 13 bases of the junction unmatched. The CDR3 totals 15 residues. This CDR3 is CASSVGQAGLGPQHF. In nucleotides, the CDR3 is TGTGCCAGCAGTGTGGGACAGGCAGGCTTAGGACCCCAGCATTTT.

This clonotype showed up many times. The chain recombines TRBV5-6 with TRBJ1-2; the D is unclear. The CDR3 has 13 amino acids. Trimming removed 1 base from V and 4 bases from J, with 8 bases in between. From germline, CDR1 is SGHDT and CDR2 YYEEEE. The CDR3 spells CASSLTSIYGYTF. The CDR3 DNA reads as TGTGCCAGCAGCTTGACCAGCATCTATGGCTACACCTTC.

This clonotype was counted at least ten times. The J gene is TRBJ2-7, the V gene TRBV5-6; the match to TRBD2 covers 9 bases. The CDR3 loop spans 13 amino acids. The trim removed 6 bases at V and 4 bases at J, leaving 5 bases unmatched. Germline V gives CDR1 SGHDT, CDR2 YYEEEE. The CDR3: CASNLAGQYEQYF. The DNA for the CDR3 is TGTGCCAGCAACCTAGCGGGGCAGTACGAGCAGTACTTC. Complete variable domain (other parts from reference TRBV5-6 and TRBJ2-7): DAGVTQSPTHLIKTRGQQVTLRCSPKSGHDTVSWYQQALGQGPQFIFQYYEEEERQRGNFPDRFSGHQFPNYSSELNVNALLLGDSALYLCASNLAGQYEQYFGPGTRLTVT.

This clonotype was counted at least ten times. The chain uses TRBV5-6 and TRBJ1-5, with TRBD1 as a possible D gene (5 bases). The CDR3 has 15 residues. Germline CDR1 SGHDT, CDR2 YYEEEE. Deletions cut 6 bases from V and 0 bases from J, with 13 bases between. CDR3 residues: CASTQWGTSNQPQHF. In DNA form, the CDR3 reads TGTGCCAGCACCCAATGGGGCACTAGCAATCAGCCCCAGCATTTT. Complete variable domain (other parts from reference TRBV5-6 and TRBJ1-5): DAGVTQSPTHLIKTRGQQVTLRCSPKSGHDTVSWYQQALGQGPQFIFQYYEEEERQRGNFPDRFSGHQFPNYSSELNVNALLLGDSALYLCASTQWGTSNQPQHFGDGTRLSIL.

In this sample, this clonotype turned up many times. V and J are TRBV7-2 and TRBJ2-2; 14 positions match TRBD2. The CDR3 contains 17 residues. Trimming removed 7 bases from V and 4 bases from J; junction bases left unmatched: 8. CDR1 and CDR2 (germline): SGHTA, FQGNSA. CDR3 amino acids: CASTDRTSGGSTGELFF. CDR3 DNA: TGTGCCAGCACCGATAGGACTAGCGGGGGGTCCACCGGGGAGCTGTTTTTT.

The table lists this clonotype with many counts. The genes are TRBV12-3 or TRBV12-4 and TRBJ2-7; 7 positions agree with TRBD1. V lost 7 bases and J lost 3; bases outside the gene matches: 12. The CDR3 sequence is 15 residues long. The CDR3 protein is CASNKWGRGNYEQYF. DNA for the CDR3: TGTGCCAGCAACAAGTGGGGCAGGGGGAACTACGAGCAGTACTTC.

In this sample, this clonotype turned up many times. V is TRBV7-9 and J is TRBJ1-6; 9 positions match TRBD1. CDR1 and CDR2 from the germline V gene are SEHNR and FQNEAQ (reference sequence). V shed 5 bases, J shed 6 bases, and the junction held 8 bases outside the gene matches. The CDR3 is 16 residues long. Written as DNA, the CDR3 is TGTGCCAGCAGCCCTCGGGGGGACAGGGCTAATTCACCCCTCCACTTT. It specifies CASSPRGDRANSPLHF. The complete variable domain, with remaining parts taken from reference TRBV7-9 and TRBJ1-6, reads DTGVSQNPRHKITKRGQNVTFRCDPISEHNRLYWYRQTLGQGPEFLTYFQNEAQLEKSRLLSDRFSAERPKGSFSTLEIQRTEQGDSAMYLCASSPRGDRANSPLHFGNGTRLTVT.

Ten or more counts support this clonotype. The V call is TRBV7-9, the J call TRBJ2-1; D is perhaps TRBD2 (5 bases). The CDR3 consists of 13 residues. V was shortened by 5 bases and J by 9 bases, with 14 bases between the two germline ends. Per the germline V gene, CDR1 is SEHNR and CDR2 is FQNEAQ (reference sequence). The CDR3 nucleotides are TGTGCCAGCAGCCTAGGACTGAAGGGTGAGCAGTTCTTC. This gives the protein CASSLGLKGEQFF.

As to this clonotype: A junction boundary mismatches the germline segment, possibly from a read error. The V and J genes are TRBV5-6 and TRBJ1-1, with 8 bases identical to TRBD1. The length of the CDR3 is 16 residues. Per the germline V gene, CDR1 is SGHDT and CDR2 is YYEEEE. The CDR3 DNA follows: TGTGTCAGCAGCTTGTTCACCGGACAGGGAATCACTGAAGCTTTCTTT. Translating it yields CVSSLFTGQGITEAFF.